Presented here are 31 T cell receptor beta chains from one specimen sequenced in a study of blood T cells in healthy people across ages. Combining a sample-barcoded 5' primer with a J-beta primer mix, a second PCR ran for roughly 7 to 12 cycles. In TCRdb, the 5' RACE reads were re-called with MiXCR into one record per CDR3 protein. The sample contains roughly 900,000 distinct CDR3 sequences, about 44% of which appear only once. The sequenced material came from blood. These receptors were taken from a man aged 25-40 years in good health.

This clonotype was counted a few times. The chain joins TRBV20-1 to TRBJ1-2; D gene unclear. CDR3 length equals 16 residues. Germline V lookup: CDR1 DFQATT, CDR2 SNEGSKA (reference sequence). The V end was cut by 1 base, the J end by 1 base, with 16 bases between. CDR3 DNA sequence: TGCAGTGCTAGAGTGGAGGGAGAGACGATTAACTATGGCTACACCTTC. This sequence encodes CSARVEGETINYGYTF.

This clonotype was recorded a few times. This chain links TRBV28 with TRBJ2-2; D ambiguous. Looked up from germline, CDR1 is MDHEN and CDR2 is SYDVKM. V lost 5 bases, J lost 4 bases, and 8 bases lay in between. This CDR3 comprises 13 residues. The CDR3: CASSNPGTGELFF. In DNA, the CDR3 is TGTGCCAGCAGTAATCCGGGCACCGGGGAGCTGTTTTTT.

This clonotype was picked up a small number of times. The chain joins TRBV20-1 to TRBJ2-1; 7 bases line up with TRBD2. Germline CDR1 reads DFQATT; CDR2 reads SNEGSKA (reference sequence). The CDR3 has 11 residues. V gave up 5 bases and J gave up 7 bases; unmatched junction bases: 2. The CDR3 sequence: CSALAANEQFF. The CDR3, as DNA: TGCAGTGCTCTAGCGGCAAATGAGCAGTTCTTC.

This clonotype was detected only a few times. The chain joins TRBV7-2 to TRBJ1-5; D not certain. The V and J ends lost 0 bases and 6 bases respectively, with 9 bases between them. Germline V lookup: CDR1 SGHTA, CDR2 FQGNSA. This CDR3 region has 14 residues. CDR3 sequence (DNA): TGTGCCAGCAGCTTAGCACGGGGTGTTCAGCCCCAGCATTTT. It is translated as CASSLARGVQPQHF.

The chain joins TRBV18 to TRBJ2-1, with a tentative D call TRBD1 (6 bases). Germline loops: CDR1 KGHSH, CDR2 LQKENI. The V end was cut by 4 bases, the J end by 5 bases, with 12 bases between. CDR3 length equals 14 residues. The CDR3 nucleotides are TGTGCCAGCTCACTGAACAGGGATCACAATGAGCAGTTCTTC. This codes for CASSLNRDHNEQFF.

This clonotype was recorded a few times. CDR3 coding DNA: TGTGCCAGCAGTTACGTGACAGGAGTCTACGAGCAGTACTTC. This codes for CASSYVTGVYEQYF. This sequence joins TRBV6-5 and TRBJ2-7; weak D call: TRBD1 (6 bases). Per germline, CDR1 MNHEY and CDR2 SVGAGI. Trimming took off 2 bases at V and 3 bases at J, with 11 bases between the two ends. The CDR3 contains 14 residues.

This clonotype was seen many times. The CDR3 sequence: CASSRLAIFGEQFF. DNA of the CDR3: TGTGCCAGCAGCCGACTAGCTATCTTCGGTGAGCAGTTCTTC. This sequence joins TRBV7-3 and TRBJ2-1, with 7 nucleotides matching TRBD2. V lost 5 bases and J lost 9; bases outside the gene matches: 10. The CDR3 runs to 14 residues. Germline CDR1 reads SGHTA; CDR2 reads FQGTGA. Full variable domain (missing parts from reference TRBV7-3 and TRBJ2-1): GAGVSQTPSNKVTEKGKYVELRCDPISGHTALYWYRQSLGQGPEFLIYFQGTGAADDSGLPNDRFFAVRPEGSVSTLKIQRTERGDSAVYLCASSRLAIFGEQFFGPGTRLTVL.

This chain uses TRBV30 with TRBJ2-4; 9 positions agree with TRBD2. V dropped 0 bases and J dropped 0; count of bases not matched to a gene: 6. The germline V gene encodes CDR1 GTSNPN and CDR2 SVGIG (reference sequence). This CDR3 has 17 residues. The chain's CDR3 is CAWSVSGGRLAKNIQYF. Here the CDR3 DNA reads TGTGCCTGGAGTGTCAGCGGGGGGAGACTAGCCAAAAACATTCAGTACTTC. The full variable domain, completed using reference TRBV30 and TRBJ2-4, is SQTIHQWPATLVQPVGSPLSLECTVEGTSNPNLYWYRQAAGRGLQLLFYSVGIGQISSEVPQNLSASRPQDRQFILSSKKLLLSDSGFYLCAWSVSGGRLAKNIQYFGAGTRLSVL.

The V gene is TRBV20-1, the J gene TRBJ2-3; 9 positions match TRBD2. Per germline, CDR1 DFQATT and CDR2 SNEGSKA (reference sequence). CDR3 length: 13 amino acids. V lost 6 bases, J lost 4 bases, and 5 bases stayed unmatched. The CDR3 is CSAPAGGSDTQYF. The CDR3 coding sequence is TGCAGTGCCCCAGCGGGAGGTTCAGATACGCAGTATTTT.

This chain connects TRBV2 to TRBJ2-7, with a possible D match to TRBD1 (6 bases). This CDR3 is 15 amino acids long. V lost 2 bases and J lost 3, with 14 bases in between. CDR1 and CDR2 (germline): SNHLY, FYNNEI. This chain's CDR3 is CASSEISRGGYEQYF. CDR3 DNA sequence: TGTGCCAGCAGTGAAATTTCAAGAGGGGGCTACGAGCAGTACTTC.

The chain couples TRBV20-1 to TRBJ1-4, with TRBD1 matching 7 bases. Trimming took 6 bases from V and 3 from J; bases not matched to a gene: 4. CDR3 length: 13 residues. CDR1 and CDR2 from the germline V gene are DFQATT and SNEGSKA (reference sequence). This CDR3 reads CSALGGPNEKLFF. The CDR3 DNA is TGCAGTGCCCTAGGGGGCCCTAATGAAAAACTGTTTTTT.

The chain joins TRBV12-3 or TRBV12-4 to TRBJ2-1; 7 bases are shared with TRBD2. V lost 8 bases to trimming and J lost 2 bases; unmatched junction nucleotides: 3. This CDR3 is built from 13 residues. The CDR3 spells CASGGGTYNEQFF. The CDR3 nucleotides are TGTGCCAGCGGGGGGGGAACCTACAATGAGCAGTTCTTC.

CDR3 bases: TGTGCCAGCACCCATCAGGGACTAGAAGGCGATACGCAGTATTTT. Translated, it gives CASTHQGLEGDTQYF. The J gene is TRBJ2-3, the V gene TRBV7-2; TRBD2 agrees at 8 bases. Germline values: CDR1 SGHTA, CDR2 FQGNSA. The J segment lost 6 bases and the V segment lost 7 bases, leaving 12 bases of the junction unmatched. The CDR3 consists of 15 residues.

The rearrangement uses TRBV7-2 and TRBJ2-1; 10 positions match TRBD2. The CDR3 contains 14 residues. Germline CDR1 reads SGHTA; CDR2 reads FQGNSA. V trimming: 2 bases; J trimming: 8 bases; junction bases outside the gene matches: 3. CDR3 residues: CASSLSGGAHEQFF. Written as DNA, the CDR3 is TGTGCCAGCAGCTTAAGCGGGGGGGCCCATGAGCAGTTCTTC.

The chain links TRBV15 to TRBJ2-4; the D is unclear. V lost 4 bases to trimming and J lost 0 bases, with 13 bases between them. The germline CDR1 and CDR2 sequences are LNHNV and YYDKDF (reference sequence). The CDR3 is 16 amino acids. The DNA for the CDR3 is TGTGCCACCAGCACTGTCCCTCTCTTAGCCAAAAACATTCAGTACTTC. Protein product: CATSTVPLLAKNIQYF.

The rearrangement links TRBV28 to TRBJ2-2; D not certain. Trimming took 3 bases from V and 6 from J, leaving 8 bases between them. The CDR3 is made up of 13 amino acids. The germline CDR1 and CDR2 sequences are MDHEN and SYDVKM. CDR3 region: CASSFKGPGELFF. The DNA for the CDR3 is TGTGCCAGCAGTTTTAAGGGCCCCGGGGAGCTGTTTTTT.

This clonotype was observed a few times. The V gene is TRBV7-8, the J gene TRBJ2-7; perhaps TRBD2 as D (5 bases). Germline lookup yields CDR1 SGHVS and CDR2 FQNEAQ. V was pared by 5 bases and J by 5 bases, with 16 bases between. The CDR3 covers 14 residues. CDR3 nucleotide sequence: TGTGCCAGCAGCCCCCCGGTCGTGGGAGACGAGCAGTACTTC. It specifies CASSPPVVGDEQYF.

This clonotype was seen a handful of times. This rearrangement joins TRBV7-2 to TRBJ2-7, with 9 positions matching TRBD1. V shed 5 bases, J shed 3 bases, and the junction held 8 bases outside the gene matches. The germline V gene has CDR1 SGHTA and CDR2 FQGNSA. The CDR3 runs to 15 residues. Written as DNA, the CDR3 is TGTGCCAGCAGCCTGGGGACAGGGCCAATCTACGAGCAGTACTTC. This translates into CASSLGTGPIYEQYF.

CDR3 protein: CASSQERSLSTQYF. Written as DNA, the CDR3 is TGCGCCAGCAGCCAAGAGAGATCACTGTCTACGCAGTATTTT. The J gene is TRBJ2-3, the V gene TRBV4-1; D is uncertain. From germline, CDR1 is MGHRA and CDR2 YSYEKL. The V end was cut by 0 bases, the J end by 8 bases, with 12 bases between. This CDR3 region has 14 residues.

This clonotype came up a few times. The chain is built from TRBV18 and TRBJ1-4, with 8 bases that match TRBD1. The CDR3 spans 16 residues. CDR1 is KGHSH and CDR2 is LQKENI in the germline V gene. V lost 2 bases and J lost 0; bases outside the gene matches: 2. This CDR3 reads CASSPRTGSTNEKLFF. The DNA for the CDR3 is TGTGCCAGCTCACCAAGGACAGGGTCAACTAATGAAAAACTGTTTTTT.

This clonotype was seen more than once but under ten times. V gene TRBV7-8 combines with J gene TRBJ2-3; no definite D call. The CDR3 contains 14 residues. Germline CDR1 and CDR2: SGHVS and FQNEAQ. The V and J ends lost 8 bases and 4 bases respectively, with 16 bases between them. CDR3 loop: CASARPSGADTQYF. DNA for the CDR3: TGTGCCAGCGCCCGACCATCAGGCGCAGATACGCAGTATTTT.

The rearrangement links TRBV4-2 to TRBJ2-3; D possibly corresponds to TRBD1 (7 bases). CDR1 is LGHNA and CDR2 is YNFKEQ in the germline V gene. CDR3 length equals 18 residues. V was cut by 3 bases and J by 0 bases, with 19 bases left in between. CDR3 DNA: TGTGCCAGCAGCCATCCCATGCAGGGGGGCCTTAGCACAGATACGCAGTATTTT. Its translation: CASSHPMQGGLSTDTQYF.

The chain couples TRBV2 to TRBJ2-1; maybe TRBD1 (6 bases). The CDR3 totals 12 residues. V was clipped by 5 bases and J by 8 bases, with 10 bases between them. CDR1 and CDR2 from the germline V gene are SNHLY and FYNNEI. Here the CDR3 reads CASSTDRYEQFF. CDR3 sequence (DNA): TGTGCCAGCAGTACCGACAGGTATGAGCAGTTCTTC.

The CDR3 spells CASTRGQHNSPLHF. The CDR3 DNA reads TGTGCCAGCACCAGAGGACAGCATAATTCACCCCTCCACTTT. This chain connects TRBV6-2 or TRBV6-3 to TRBJ1-6; possible D gene TRBD1, 6 bases. CDR1 and CDR2 (germline): MNHEY, SVGEGT. CDR3 length equals 14 residues. The V end lost 7 bases, the J end lost 5 bases, and 12 bases lay between the germline ends.

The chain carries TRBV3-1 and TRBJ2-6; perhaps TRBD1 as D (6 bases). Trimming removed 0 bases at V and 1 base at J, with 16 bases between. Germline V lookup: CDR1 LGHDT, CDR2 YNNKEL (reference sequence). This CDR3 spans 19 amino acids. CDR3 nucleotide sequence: TGTGCCAGCAGCCAAGATGGGAACAGGGCGGGTTCTGGGGCCAACGTCCTGACTTTC. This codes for CASSQDGNRAGSGANVLTF.

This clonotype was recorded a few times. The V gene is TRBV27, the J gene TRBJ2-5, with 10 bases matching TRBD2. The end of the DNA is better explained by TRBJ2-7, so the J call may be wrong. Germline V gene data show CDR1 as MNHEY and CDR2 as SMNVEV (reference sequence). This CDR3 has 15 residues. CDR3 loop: CASSLASGGVDEQYF. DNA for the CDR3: TGTGCCAGCAGTTTGGCCAGCGGGGGGGTTGACGAGCAGTACTTC.

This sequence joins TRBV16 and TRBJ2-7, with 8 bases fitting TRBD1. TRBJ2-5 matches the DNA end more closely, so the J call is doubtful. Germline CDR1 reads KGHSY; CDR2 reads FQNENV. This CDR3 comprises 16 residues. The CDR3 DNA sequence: TGTGCCAGCAGCCCCTGGGACACAGGGGGAAGAAAGACCCAGTACTTC. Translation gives CASSPWDTGGRKTQYF.

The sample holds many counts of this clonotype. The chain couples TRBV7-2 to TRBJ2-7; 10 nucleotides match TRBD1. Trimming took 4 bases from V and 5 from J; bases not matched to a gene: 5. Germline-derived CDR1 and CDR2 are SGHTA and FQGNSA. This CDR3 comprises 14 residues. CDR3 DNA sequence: TGTGCCAGCAGCTGGGACAGGGGATCAAACGAGCAGTACTTC. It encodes CASSWDRGSNEQYF.

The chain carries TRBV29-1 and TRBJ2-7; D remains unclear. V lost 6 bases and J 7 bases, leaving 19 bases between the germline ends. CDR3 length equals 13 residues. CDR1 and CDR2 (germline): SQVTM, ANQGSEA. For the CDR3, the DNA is TGCAGCGTAAGGCTGCCAGCTGGGTGGGAGCAGTACTTC. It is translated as CSVRLPAGWEQYF.

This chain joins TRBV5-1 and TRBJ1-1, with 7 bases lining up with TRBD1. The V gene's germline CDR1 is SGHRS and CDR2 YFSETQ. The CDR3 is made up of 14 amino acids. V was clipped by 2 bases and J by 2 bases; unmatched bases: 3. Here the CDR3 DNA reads TGCGCCAGCAGCTTTAACAGGGGAAACACTGAAGCTTTCTTT. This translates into CASSFNRGNTEAFF.

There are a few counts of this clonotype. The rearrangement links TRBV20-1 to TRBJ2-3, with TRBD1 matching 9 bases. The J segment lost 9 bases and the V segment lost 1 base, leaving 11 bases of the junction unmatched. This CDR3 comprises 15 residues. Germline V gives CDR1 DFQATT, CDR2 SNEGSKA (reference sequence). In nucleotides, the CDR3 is TGCAGTGCTAGAGGACAGGGGGAGGGATCTGGGACGCAGTATTTT. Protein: CSARGQGEGSGTQYF.